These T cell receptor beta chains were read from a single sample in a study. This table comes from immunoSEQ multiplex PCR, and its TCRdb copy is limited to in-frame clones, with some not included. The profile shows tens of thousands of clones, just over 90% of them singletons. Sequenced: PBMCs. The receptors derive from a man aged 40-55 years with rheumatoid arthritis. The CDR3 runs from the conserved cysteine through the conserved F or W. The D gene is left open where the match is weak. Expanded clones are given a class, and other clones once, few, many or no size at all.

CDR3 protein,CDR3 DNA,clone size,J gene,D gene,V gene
CASSLGGLYFLFF,TGTGCCAGCAGCTTAGGGGGACTATATTTTCTGTTCTTC,NA,TRBJ2-1,TRBD2,TRBV7-2
CASSLGTAPTFF,TGTGCCAGCAGCTTAGGGACCGCCCCAACTTTCTTT,NA,TRBJ1-1,NA,TRBV7-2
CATSLGTTAADTQYF,TGTGCCACCTCGCTGGGGACAACGGCGGCAGATACGCAGTATTTT,NA,TRBJ2-3,NA,TRBV10-3
CASSDKGTFYGYTF,TGTGCCAGCAGTGATAAGGGAACCTTCTATGGCTACACCTTC,NA,TRBJ1-2,NA,TRBV25-1
CSVEGSGHSYEQYF,TGCAGCGTTGAGGGTTCCGGACATTCCTACGAGCAGTACTTC,few,TRBJ2-7,NA,TRBV29-1
CASSPGQPNSPLHF,TGTGCCAGCAGCCCGGGACAGCCGAATTCACCCCTCCACTTT,NA,TRBJ1-6,TRBD1,TRBV27
CASSLVRGQQTQYF,TGTGCCAGCAGCTTGGTACGTGGCCAGCAGACCCAGTACTTC,NA,TRBJ2-5,NA,TRBV11-2
CASSLVSNQPQHF,TGTGCCAGCAGCTTAGTATCCAATCAGCCCCAGCATTTT,NA,TRBJ1-5,NA,TRBV7-2
CASSSRTSEHYNEQFF,TGTGCCAGCAGCTCCCGGACTAGCGAACACTACAATGAGCAGTTCTTC,NA,TRBJ2-1,TRBD2,TRBV7-9
CASSLERVGNEQFF,TGCGCCAGCAGCTTGGAACGGGTGGGCAATGAGCAGTTCTTC,NA,TRBJ2-1,NA,TRBV5-1
CASSQGYYEQYF,TGTGCCAGCAGCCAAGGGTATTACGAGCAGTACTTC,NA,TRBJ2-7,NA,TRBV3-1/TRBV3-2
CASRTLGTSGTDTQYF,TGTGCCAGTAGGACGCTCGGGACTAGCGGCACAGATACGCAGTATTTT,NA,TRBJ2-3,TRBD2,TRBV19
CASSQHQGWGVRGYTF,TGCGCCAGCAGTCAACATCAGGGGTGGGGGGTTAGAGGCTACACCTTC,NA,TRBJ1-2,NA,TRBV23-1
CASSRTDIDTQYF,TGTGCCAGCAGCCGGACAGATATAGATACGCAGTATTTT,NA,TRBJ2-3,NA,TRBV3-1/TRBV3-2
CAWRAYGNTIYF,TGTGCCTGGAGGGCATATGGAAACACCATATATTTT,NA,TRBJ1-3,NA,TRBV30
CASSQVAGPSYEQYF,TGTGCCAGCAGCCAAGTAGCGGGGCCCAGCTACGAGCAGTACTTC,NA,TRBJ2-7,TRBD2,TRBV3-1/TRBV3-2
CASSQIQGAGQETQYF,TGTGCCAGCTCACAAATACAGGGCGCGGGCCAAGAGACCCAGTACTTC,NA,TRBJ2-5,NA,TRBV18
CASSSTLGGGLNTQYF,TGTGCCAGCAGTTCTACTTTGGGGGGGGGCCTGAATACGCAGTATTTT,NA,TRBJ2-3,NA,TRBV6-2/TRBV6-3
CASSFGQAGTEAFF,TGTGCCAGCTCGTTCGGACAGGCGGGCACTGAAGCTTTCTTT,NA,TRBJ1-1,TRBD1,TRBV7-8